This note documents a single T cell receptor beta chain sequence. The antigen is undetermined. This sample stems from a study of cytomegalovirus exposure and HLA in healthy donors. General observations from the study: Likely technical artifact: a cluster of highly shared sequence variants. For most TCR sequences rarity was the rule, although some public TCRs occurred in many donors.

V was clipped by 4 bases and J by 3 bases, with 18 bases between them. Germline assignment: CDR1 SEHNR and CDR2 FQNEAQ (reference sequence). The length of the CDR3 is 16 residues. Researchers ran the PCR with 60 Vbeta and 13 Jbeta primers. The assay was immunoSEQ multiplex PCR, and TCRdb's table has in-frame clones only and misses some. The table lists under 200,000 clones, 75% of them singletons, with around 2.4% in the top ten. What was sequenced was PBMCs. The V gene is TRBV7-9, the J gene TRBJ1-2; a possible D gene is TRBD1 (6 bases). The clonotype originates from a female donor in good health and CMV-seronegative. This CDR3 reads CASSSRDTRADYGYTF. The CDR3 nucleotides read TGTGCCAGCAGCTCCCGGGACACGAGGGCGGACTATGGCTACACCTTC.